This T cell receptor beta chain was recovered during a study of cytomegalovirus exposure and HLA in healthy donors. Overall study context: Tens of millions of unique TCR sequences came from HLA-typed donors in an early release. Whole-study results and caveats: In a later analysis, productive TCRs from donors in an Asian-associated ancestry cluster reportedly carried fewer N-insertions than the cohort mean. Productive rates of about 87% or about 30% were seen for most TCR beta V segments in an earlier analysis. According to the study, 160 or so TCR beta chains were cytomegalovirus-associated.

This clone appeared once. Its antigen is still unknown. Primers: 60 Vbeta forward and 13 Jbeta reverse. Assay used: immunoSEQ multiplex PCR; TCRdb lists only in-frame clones, some missing. The table records some 91,000 clones, roughly 80% of them present only once. The sequence came from a man aged 40-55 years in good health and CMV-seropositive. The sequenced sample was PBMCs.

The CDR3 is CASSQSGPGTGQETQYF. The CDR3 nucleotides are TGTGCCAGCAGCCAAAGTGGTCCAGGGACAGGCCAAGAGACCCAGTACTTC. The chain recombines TRBV4-2 with TRBJ2-5; 8 bases are a match to TRBD1. There are 17 residues in the CDR3. Trimming took 2 bases from V and 1 from J; bases not matched to a gene: 9. Looked up from germline, CDR1 is LGHNA and CDR2 is YNFKEQ.